What follows describes a single T cell receptor (beta chain). Its target is unknown. The data were taken from a study of blood T cells in healthy people across ages. Notes on the study in general: The study regarded diversity estimates from one million T cells as underestimates. The study found TCR beta diversity correlated strongly with naive T cell percentage.

The use of a sample-barcoded 5' primer and a J-beta primer mix characterized a second PCR of roughly 7 to 11 cycles. One entry per CDR3 protein, called by TCRdb with MiXCR from the 5' RACE reads. The data hold around 780,000 distinct CDR3 sequences, with about 61% observed a single time. The CDR3 spans 15 residues. Germline lookup yields CDR1 SEHNR and CDR2 FQNEAQ (reference sequence). Trimming pared 5 bases from V and 3 bases from J, leaving 14 bases between. V usage is TRBV7-9 and J usage is TRBJ1-5; the D is unclear. Sequencing was carried out using blood. This receptor was obtained from a man in his forties in good health. This chain's CDR3 is CASSLGGLVNQPQHF. DNA for the CDR3: TGTGCCAGCAGCCTAGGCGGACTAGTCAATCAGCCCCAGCATTTT. Supplemented by reference TRBV7-9 and TRBJ1-5, the full variable domain reads DTGVSQNPRHKITKRGQNVTFRCDPISEHNRLYWYRQTLGQGPEFLTYFQNEAQLEKSRLLSDRFSAERPKGSFSTLEIQRTEQGDSAMYLCASSLGGLVNQPQHFGDGTRLSIL.